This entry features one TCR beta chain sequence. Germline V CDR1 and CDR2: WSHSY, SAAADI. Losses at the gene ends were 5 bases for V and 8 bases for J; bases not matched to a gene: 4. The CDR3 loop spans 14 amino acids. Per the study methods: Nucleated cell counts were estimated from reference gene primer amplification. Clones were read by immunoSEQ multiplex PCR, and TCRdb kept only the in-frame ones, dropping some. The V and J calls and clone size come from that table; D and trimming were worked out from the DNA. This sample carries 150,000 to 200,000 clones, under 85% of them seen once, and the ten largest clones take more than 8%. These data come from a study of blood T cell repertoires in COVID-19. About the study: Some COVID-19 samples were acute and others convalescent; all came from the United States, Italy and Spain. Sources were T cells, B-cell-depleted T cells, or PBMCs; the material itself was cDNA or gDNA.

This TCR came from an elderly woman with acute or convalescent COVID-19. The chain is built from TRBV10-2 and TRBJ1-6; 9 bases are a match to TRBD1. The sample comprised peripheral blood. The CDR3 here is CASSSTGGDSPLHF. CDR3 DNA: TGCGCCAGCAGTTCGACAGGGGGGGATTCACCCCTCCACTTT.